This TCR beta chain was found in a study of T cell changes during pregnancy in multiple sclerosis. Sequencing used immunoSEQ multiplex PCR; TCRdb keeps in-frame clones, though not all of them. The table has more than 40,000 clones, roughly 87% seen once. The V end was cut by 2 bases, the J end by 4 bases, with 12 bases between. The CDR3 sequence is 14 residues long. Per the germline V gene, CDR1 is SGHRS and CDR2 is YFSETQ. This chain connects TRBV5-1 to TRBJ1-1; D ambiguous. The sequence was obtained from a female donor with multiple sclerosis, enrolled in a pregnancy study. The starting material was CD4+ T cells from peripheral blood mononuclear cells, obtained in the first trimester of pregnancy. The CDR3 region is CASSLGGPGTEAFF. CDR3 DNA sequence: TGCGCCAGCAGCTTAGGAGGGCCCGGCACTGAAGCTTTCTTT.